These T cell receptor beta chains were read from a single sample in a study of technical replicates of blood from several donors. The assay was immunoSEQ multiplex PCR, and TCRdb's table has in-frame clones only and misses some. The sample shows 75,000 to 90,000 clones, around 94% of them seen only once. Sequenced material: T cells isolated from PBMCs. The receptors originated from a human donor in good health. Both conserved end residues are part of each CDR3. The order of the fields is CDR3 length, V gene, CDR3 protein.

length: 12; V: TRBV29-1; CDR3: CSVDWGVYGYTF
length: 15; V: TRBV6-6; CDR3: CASRGTGRGNSPLHF
length: 15; V: TRBV7-6; CDR3: CASFSGRAGTGELFF
length: 14; V: TRBV27; CDR3: CASSGQGRAYGYTF
length: 16; V: TRBV19; CDR3: CASSSTSGVANYGYTF
length: 14; V: TRBV10-1; CDR3: CASSESGDQETQYF
length: 18; V: TRBV11-2; CDR3: CASSLDGTGHLRDQPQHF
length: 14; V: TRBV14; CDR3: CASSHGTGMYEQYF
length: 13; V: TRBV9; CDR3: CASSPGLNEKLFF
length: 13; V: TRBV7-9; CDR3: CASSLAGGNEQFF
length: 13; V: TRBV7-9; CDR3: CATKGGGADTQYF
length: 18; V: TRBV7-2; CDR3: CASSSPTSNQLANYGYTF
length: 15; V: TRBV5-1; CDR3: CASSLDRVPDTEAFF
length: 17; V: TRBV9; CDR3: CASSPAHGTGSTDTQYF
length: 16; V: TRBV11-2; CDR3: CASSPWTSGGYNEQFF
length: 15; V: TRBV19; CDR3: CASSTQPGTYNEQFF
length: 13; V: TRBV5-1; CDR3: CASSLDIGTEVFF
length: 13; V: TRBV7-9; CDR3: CASSPGGRMGQFF
length: 15; V: TRBV19; CDR3: CASRTSGTGGYEQYF
length: 13; V: TRBV2; CDR3: CASEEPGANVLTF
length: 13; V: TRBV7-9; CDR3: CASSFSGSGELFF
length: 14; V: TRBV2; CDR3: CASSGGQGPDTQYF
length: 15; V: TRBV13; CDR3: CASRGGGSISDTQYF
length: 14; V: TRBV2; CDR3: CASRGTFGDSPLHF
length: 15; V: TRBV30; CDR3: CAWSVDGGGEYTQYF
length: 14; V: TRBV7-9; CDR3: CASSLSSGTDTQYF
length: 10; V: TRBV20-1; CDR3: CSAYRVEAFF
length: 14; V: TRBV28; CDR3: CASSFQGSGNTIYF
length: 14; V: TRBV30; CDR3: CAWSFRGMGEKLFF
length: 13; V: TRBV7-2; CDR3: CASSSGTLYGYTF
length: 14; V: TRBV14; CDR3: CASRISGGPDTQYF